The sample holds a few counts of the clone carrying this T cell receptor (beta chain). TCRdb fed the PCR reads into MiXCR, producing one record per CDR3 protein. The sample lists 490,000 or so distinct CDR3 sequences, about a fifth seen once, with roughly 0.81% in the top ten. The entry originates in a study of molecular identifiers for immune sequencing clone quantification. The CDR3 contains 15 residues. V dropped 3 bases and J dropped 8; count of bases not matched to a gene: 7. The chain couples TRBV12-3 or TRBV12-4 to TRBJ2-1; 10 nucleotides align to TRBD2. The receptor comes from a human donor in good health. Some libraries in this study had Jurkat cell RNA spiked in. Material for sequencing was naive CD8+ T cells from blood, with Jurkat cell RNA spiked in. The subset was: FACS-sorted CD8+CD4-CCR7+CD45RA+ naive T cells. CDR3 in DNA: TGTGCCAGCAGTTTGGTAGCGGGGGGCCAACATGAGCAGTTCTTC. Protein sequence: CASSLVAGGQHEQFF.